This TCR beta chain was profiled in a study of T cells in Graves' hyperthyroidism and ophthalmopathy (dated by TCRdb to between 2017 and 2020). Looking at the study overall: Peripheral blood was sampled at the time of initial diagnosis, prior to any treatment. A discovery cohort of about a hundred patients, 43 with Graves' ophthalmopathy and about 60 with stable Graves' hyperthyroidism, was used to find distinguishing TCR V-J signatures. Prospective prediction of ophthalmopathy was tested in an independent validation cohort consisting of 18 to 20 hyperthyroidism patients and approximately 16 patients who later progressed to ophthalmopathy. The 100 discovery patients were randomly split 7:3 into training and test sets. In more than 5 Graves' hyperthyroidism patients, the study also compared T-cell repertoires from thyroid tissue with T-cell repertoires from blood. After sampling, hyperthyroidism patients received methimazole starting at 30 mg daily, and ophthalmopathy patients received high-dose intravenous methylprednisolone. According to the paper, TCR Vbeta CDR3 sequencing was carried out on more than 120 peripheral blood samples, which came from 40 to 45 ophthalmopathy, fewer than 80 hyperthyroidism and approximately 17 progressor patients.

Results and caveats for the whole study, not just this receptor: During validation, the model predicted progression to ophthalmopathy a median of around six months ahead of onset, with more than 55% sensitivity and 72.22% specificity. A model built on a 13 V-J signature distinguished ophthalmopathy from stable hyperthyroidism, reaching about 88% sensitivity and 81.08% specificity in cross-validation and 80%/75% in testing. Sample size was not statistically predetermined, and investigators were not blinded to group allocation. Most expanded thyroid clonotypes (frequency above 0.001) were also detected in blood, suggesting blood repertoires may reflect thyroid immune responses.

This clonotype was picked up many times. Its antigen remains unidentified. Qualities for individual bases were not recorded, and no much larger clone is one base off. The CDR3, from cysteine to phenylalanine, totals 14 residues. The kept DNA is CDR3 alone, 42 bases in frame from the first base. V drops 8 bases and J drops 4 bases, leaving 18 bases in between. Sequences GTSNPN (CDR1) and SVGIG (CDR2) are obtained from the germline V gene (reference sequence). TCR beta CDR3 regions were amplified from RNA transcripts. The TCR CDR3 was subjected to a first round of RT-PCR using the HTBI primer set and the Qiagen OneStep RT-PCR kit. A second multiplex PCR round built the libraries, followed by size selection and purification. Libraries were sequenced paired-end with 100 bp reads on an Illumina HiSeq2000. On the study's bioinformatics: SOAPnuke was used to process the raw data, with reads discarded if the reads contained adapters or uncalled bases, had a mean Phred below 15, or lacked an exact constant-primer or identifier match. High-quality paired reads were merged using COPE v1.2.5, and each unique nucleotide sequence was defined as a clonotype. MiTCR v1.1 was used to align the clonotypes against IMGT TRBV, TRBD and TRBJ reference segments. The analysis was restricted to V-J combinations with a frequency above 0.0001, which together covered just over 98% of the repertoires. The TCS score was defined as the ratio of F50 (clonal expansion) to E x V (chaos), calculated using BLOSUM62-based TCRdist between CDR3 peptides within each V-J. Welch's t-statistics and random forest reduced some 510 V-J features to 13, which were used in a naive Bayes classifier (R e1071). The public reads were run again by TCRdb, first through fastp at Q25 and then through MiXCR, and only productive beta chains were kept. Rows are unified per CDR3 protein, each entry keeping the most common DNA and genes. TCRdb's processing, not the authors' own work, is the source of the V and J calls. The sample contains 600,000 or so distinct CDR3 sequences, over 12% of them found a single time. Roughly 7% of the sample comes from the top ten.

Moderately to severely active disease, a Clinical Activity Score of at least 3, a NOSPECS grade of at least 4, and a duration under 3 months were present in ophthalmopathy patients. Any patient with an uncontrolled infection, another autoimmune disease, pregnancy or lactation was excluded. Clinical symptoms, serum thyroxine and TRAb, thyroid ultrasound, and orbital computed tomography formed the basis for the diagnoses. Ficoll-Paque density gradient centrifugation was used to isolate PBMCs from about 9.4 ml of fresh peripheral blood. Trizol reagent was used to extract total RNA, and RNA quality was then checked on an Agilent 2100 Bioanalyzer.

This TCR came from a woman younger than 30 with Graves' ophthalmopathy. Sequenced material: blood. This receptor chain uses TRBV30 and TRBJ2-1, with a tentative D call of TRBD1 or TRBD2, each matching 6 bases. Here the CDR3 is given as CARGPSGQYNEQFF. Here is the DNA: TGTGCCCGGGGGCCCAGCGGGCAGTACAATGAGCAGTTCTTC.